Following are 9 T cell receptor beta chains from one sample sequenced in a study of regulatory T cells in long-lasting Graves disease. Stated time point: persistent/refractory GD, antithyroid drugs over 5 years with positive TRAb. Following extraction of RNA from PBMCs, that RNA was used to make the TCR library. TCR beta libraries were built with iRepertoire HTBI primers and Arm-PCR of CDR3 regions. TCRdb used MiXCR to reprocess the multiplex PCR reads, holding one entry per CDR3 protein. The sample carries about 290,000 distinct CDR3 sequences, around 21% recorded once. The sample here was peripheral blood mononuclear cells (PBMCs), taken when the disease was refractory, from a patient treated with antithyroid drugs. The receptors were gathered from a female donor with Graves disease.

In its sample, this clonotype was seen many times. The chain couples TRBV11-2 to TRBJ2-7; D gene ambiguous. CDR1 is SGHAT, CDR2 FQNNGV, per germline. The germline V and J ends were trimmed by 5 bases and 0 bases, with 11 bases remaining between them. This CDR3 spans 14 amino acids. The CDR3 DNA follows: TGTGCCAGCAGCCAGGTGCGGTTCTCCTACGAGCAGTACTTC. Translating it yields CASSQVRFSYEQYF.

This clonotype showed up just once. A much larger clone differs by one base, so this may be a read error. V and J are TRBV6-1 and TRBJ2-5, with 8 bases identical to TRBD1. Germline-derived CDR1 and CDR2 are MNHNS and SASEGT. The CDR3 extends over 15 amino acids. The DNA of the CDR3 is TGTACCAGCAGTCAACCTTGGGACAGGCAAGAGACCCAGTACTTC. Protein: CTSSQPWDRQETQYF.

This clonotype was seen many times. The chain links TRBV6-1 to TRBJ1-1; 7 bases align to TRBD1. The germline gives CDR1 MNHNS, CDR2 SASEGT. V dropped 5 bases and J dropped 5; count of bases not matched to a gene: 5. The CDR3 has 13 residues. CDR3 loop: CASSQGTATEAFF. CDR3 nucleotides: TGTGCCAGCAGTCAAGGGACAGCGACTGAAGCTTTCTTT.

A note on this clonotype: This may arise from a read error, as a much more abundant clone is one base away. This sequence joins TRBV7-2 and TRBJ1-2, with D maybe TRBD1 (5 bases). This CDR3 is built from 13 residues. Germline V gene data show CDR1 as SGHTA and CDR2 as FQGNSA. In DNA, the CDR3 is TGTGCCAGCAGCCCGGGACTCGAATATGGCCACACCTTC. It yields the protein CASSPGLEYGHTF.

The chain recombines TRBV7-9 with TRBJ1-5; TRBD1 is a possible D gene (5 bases). The germline CDR1 and CDR2 sequences are SEHNR and FQNEAQ (reference sequence). The CDR3 totals 14 residues. The germline V and J ends were trimmed by 1 base and 6 bases, with 10 bases remaining between them. CDR3 protein: CASSLGRGPQPQHF. The CDR3 bases are TGTGCCAGCAGCTTAGGTAGGGGACCTCAGCCCCAGCATTTT.

J is TRBJ1-5 and V is TRBV7-2; D is unclear. With 1 base removed from V and 3 bases from J, the gap between germline ends came to 10 bases. There are 15 residues in the CDR3. Germline-derived CDR1 and CDR2 are SGHTA and FQGNSA. CDR3 loop: CASSLGGVSNQPQHF. In DNA, the CDR3 is TGTGCCAGCAGCTTAGGCGGGGTTTCCAATCAGCCCCAGCATTTT. Filled out from reference TRBV7-2 and TRBJ1-5, the complete variable domain reads GAGVSQSPSNKVTEKGKDVELRCDPISGHTALYWYRQSLGQGLEFLIYFQGNSAPDKSGLPSDRFSAERTGGSVSTLTIQRTQQEDSAVYLCASSLGGVSNQPQHFGDGTRLSIL.

This clonotype was seen repeatedly, ten times or more. This chain links TRBV12-3 or TRBV12-4 with TRBJ2-7, with 11 bases that match TRBD2. There are 14 residues in the CDR3. With 6 bases clipped from V and 3 bases from J, the junction kept 4 bases outside the gene matches. CDR3 region: CASRFLAGGYEQYF. CDR3 DNA: TGTGCCAGCAGATTCCTAGCGGGGGGCTACGAGCAGTACTTC.

This clonotype was counted ten times or more. A junction end diverges from the germline sequence, so it may reflect a read error. The genes are TRBV2 and TRBJ1-4; 9 bases fit TRBD1. This CDR3 region has 15 residues. Germline V gene lookup returns CDR1 SNHLY and CDR2 FYNNEI. In DNA, the CDR3 is TGTGCCAGCAGTGCACAGGGGGCAACGAATGAAAAACTGTTTTTT. As protein: CASSAQGATNEKLFF.

This clonotype was recorded many times. The CDR3 sequence is CASSDRQGARYEQYF. The CDR3 region has the DNA TGTGCCAGCAGTGACCGACAGGGGGCCCGCTACGAGCAGTACTTC. The V and J genes are TRBV12-3 or TRBV12-4 and TRBJ2-7; 10 bases match TRBD1. The CDR3 contains 15 residues. V lost 5 bases to trimming and J lost 3 bases; unmatched junction nucleotides: 7.